The TCR beta chain described here comes from a study of early T cells in non-severe SARS-CoV-2 infection. Researchers attached unique molecular identifiers to individual cDNA molecules. TCRdb used MiXCR to reprocess the 5' RACE reads, holding one entry per CDR3 protein. The table lists just under 65,000 distinct CDR3 sequences, about 10% of them singletons. The CDR3 runs 15 residues. The trim removed 5 bases at V and 1 base at J, leaving 6 bases unmatched. Germline-derived CDR1 and CDR2 are DFQATT and SNEGSKA (reference sequence). The receptor comes from an adult who was a healthcare worker with PCR-confirmed SARS-CoV-2 infection or an uninfected control (not recorded which). The V and J genes are TRBV20-1 and TRBJ2-5, with 11 bases aligning to TRBD2. Sequences were derived from whole blood, sampled at baseline. The CDR3 bases are TGCAGTGCTTACATTAGCGGGGGGGGCCAAGAGACCCAGTACTTC. Protein: CSAYISGGGQETQYF.